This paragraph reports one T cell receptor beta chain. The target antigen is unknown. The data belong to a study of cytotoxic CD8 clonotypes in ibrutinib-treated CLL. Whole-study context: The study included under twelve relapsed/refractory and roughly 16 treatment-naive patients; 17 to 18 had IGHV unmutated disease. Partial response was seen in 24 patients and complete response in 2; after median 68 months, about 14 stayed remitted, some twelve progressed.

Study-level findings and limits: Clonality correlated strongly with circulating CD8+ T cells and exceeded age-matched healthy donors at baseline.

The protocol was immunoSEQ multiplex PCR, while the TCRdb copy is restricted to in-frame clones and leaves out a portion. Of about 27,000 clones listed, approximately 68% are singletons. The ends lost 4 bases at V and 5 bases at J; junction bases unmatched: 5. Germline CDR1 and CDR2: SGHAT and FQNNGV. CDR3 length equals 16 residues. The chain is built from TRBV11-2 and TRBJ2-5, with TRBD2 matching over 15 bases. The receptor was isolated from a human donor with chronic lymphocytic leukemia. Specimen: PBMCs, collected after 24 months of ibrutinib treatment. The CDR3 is CASSWTSGGGLETQYF. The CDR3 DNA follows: TGTGCCAGCAGCTGGACTAGCGGGGGGGGCCTGGAGACCCAGTACTTC.